The clone carrying this TCR beta chain appeared a single time. No antigen is known for it. The CDR3 totals 12 residues. In germline, CDR1 is SEHNR, CDR2 FQNEAQ (reference sequence). Deletions cut 8 bases from V and 6 bases from J, with 14 bases between. This record comes from a study of post-analysis software for immune sequencing data. Across the whole study: The cohort encompassed relapsing-remitting, secondary progressive and progressive-relapsing multiple sclerosis disease courses.

TCR beta libraries were prepared from cDNA with unique molecular identifiers. There were roughly 0.95 to 11 million T cells, and 450,000 to 550,000 cDNA molecules came from them. TCRdb passed the PCR reads through MiXCR, listing each CDR3 protein once. The sample records hundreds of thousands of distinct CDR3 sequences, 44% being singletons. Study findings and constraints: Samples sharing a preparation batch grouped tightly together when assessed by F measure. About 5 TRBV segments were more frequent in patients than controls; TRBV5-6, TRBV5-1 and TRBV20-1 belonged to this group. In multiple sclerosis, normalized Chao1 diversity was significantly below that of controls.

The origin of this receptor is a girl aged 10-17 years with multiple sclerosis. The source material was blood. The rearrangement joins TRBV7-9 to TRBJ2-7; no reliable D call. DNA of the CDR3: TGTGCCAGCGGCCCAGTTTTCGGCGAGCAGTACTTC. It specifies CASGPVFGEQYF.